This TCR beta chain derives from a study of T cells in Graves' hyperthyroidism and ophthalmopathy. RNA transcripts yielded amplified TCR beta CDR3 regions. The HTBI set primed first-round TCR CDR3 RT-PCR. Via MiXCR, TCRdb re-called the multiplex PCR reads, giving one row per CDR3 protein. The data hold around 350,000 distinct CDR3 sequences, with approximately 13% observed a single time. The germline gives CDR1 SQVTM, CDR2 ANQGSEA. The J segment lost 3 bases and the V segment lost 4 bases, leaving 9 bases of the junction unmatched. This CDR3 contains 14 residues. This clonotype was detected ten times or more.

The specimen sequenced was blood. The J gene is TRBJ2-7, the V gene TRBV29-1, with 7 bases that match TRBD2. This TCR came from a woman younger than 30 with Graves' hyperthyroidism. In DNA, the CDR3 is TGCAGCGTTGTTTCTCCCGGGGGGTACTACGAGCAGTACTTC. Protein sequence: CSVVSPGGYYEQYF.